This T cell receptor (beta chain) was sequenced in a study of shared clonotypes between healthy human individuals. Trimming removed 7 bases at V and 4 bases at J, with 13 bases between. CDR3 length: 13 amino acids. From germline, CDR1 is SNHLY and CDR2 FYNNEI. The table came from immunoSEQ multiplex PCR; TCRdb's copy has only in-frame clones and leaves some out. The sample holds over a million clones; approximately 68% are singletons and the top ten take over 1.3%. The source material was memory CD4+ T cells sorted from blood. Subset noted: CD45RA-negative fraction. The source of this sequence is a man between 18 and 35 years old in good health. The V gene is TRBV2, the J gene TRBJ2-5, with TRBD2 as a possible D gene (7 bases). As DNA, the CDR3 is TGTGCCAGCACCGGGGGGCAGGGAGAGACCCAGTACTTC. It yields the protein CASTGGQGETQYF.